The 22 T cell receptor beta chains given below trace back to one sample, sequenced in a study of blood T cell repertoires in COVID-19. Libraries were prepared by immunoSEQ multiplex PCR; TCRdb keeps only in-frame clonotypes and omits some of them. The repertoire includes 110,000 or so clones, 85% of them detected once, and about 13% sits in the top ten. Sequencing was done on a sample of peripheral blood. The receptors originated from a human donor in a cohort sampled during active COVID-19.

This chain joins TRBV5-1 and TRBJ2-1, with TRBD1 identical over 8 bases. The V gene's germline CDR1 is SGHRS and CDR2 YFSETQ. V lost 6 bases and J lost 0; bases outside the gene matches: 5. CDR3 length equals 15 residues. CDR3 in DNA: TGCGCCAGCACCCCGACAGGGGCCTCCTACAATGAGCAGTTCTTC. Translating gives CASTPTGASYNEQFF.

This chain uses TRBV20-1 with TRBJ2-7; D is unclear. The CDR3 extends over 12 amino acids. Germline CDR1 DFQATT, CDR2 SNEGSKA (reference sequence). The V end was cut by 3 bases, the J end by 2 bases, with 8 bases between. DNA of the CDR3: TGCAGTGCTAGTCAGGATACCTACGAGCAGTACTTC. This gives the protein CSASQDTYEQYF.

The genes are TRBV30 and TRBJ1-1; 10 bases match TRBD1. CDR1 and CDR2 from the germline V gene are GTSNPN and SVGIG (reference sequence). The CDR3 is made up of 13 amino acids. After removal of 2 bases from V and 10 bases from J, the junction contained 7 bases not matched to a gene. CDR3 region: CAWSTPDRGRAFF. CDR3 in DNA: TGTGCCTGGAGTACACCGGACAGGGGGAGAGCTTTCTTT.

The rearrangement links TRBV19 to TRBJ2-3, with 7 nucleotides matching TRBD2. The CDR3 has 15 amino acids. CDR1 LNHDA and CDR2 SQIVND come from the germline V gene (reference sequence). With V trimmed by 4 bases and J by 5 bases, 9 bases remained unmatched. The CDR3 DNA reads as TGTGCCAGTAGTAGGACTAGTCAAAAAGGAGATACGCAGTATTTT. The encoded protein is CASSRTSQKGDTQYF.

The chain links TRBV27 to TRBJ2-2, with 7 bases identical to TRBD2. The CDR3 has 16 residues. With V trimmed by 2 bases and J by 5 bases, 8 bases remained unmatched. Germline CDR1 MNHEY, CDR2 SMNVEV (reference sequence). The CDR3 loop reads CASSLRAGERTGELFF. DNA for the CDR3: TGTGCCAGCAGTTTAAGGGCGGGGGAGCGAACCGGGGAGCTGTTTTTT.

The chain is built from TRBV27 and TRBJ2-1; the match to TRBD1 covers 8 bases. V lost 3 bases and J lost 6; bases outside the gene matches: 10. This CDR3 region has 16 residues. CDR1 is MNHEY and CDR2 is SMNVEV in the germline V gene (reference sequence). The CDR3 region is CASSFIRTGLTNEQFF. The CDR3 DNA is TGTGCCAGCAGTTTTATTCGGACAGGGCTTACCAATGAGCAGTTCTTC.

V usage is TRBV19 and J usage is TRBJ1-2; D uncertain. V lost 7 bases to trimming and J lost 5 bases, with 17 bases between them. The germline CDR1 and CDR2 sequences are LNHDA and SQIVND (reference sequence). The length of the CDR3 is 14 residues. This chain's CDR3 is CASTSGPPTYGYTF. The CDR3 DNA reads TGTGCCAGTACGAGCGGACCACCCACTTATGGCTACACCTTC.

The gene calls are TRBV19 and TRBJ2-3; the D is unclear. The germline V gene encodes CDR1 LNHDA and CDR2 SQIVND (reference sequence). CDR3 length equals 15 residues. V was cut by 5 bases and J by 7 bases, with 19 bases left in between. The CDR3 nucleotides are TGTGCCAGTAGTTCAGAAACAATGAATACCAATACGCAGTATTTT. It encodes CASSSETMNTNTQYF.

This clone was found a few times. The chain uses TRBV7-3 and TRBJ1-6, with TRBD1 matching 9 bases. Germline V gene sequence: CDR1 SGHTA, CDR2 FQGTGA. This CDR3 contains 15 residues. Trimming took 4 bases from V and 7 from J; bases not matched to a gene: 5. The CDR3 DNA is TGTGCCAGCAGCTCCCTGGGACAGGGAAATTCACCCCTCCACTTT. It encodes CASSSLGQGNSPLHF.

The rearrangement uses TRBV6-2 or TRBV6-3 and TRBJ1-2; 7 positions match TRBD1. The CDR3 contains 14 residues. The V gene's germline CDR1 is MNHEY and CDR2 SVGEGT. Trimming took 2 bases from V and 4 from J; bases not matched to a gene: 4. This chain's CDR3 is CASSYGTALYGYTF. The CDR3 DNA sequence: TGTGCCAGCAGTTACGGGACAGCCCTCTATGGCTACACCTTC.

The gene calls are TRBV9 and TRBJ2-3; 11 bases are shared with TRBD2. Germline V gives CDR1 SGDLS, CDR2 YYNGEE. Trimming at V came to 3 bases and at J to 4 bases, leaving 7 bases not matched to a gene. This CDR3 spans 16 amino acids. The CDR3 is CASSGLSGGVADTQYF. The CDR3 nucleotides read TGTGCCAGCAGCGGCCTTAGCGGGGGGGTGGCAGATACGCAGTATTTT.

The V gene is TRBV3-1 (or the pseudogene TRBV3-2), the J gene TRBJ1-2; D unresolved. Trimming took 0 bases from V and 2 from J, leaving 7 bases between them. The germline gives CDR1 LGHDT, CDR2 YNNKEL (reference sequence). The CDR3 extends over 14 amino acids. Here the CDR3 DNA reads TGTGCCAGCAGCCAAGAGGCAGCGAACTATGGCTACACCTTC. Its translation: CASSQEAANYGYTF.

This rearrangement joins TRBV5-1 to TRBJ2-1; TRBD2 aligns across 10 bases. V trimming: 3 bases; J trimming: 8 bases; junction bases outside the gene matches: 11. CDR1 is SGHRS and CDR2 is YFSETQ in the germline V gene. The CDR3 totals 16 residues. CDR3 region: CASSWLRSGGADEQFF. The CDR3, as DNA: TGCGCCAGCAGCTGGCTCCGGAGCGGGGGGGCGGATGAGCAGTTCTTC.

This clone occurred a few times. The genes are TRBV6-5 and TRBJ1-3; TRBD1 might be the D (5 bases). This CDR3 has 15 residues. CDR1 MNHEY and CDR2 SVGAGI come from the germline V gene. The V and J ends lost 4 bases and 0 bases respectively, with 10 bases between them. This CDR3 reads CASSSTAASGNTIYF. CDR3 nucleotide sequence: TGTGCCAGCAGTTCGACAGCTGCCTCTGGAAACACCATATATTTT.

CDR3 coding DNA: TGTGCCAGCAGCTCCCTCGTCGAAAAACTGTTTTTT. Amino acids: CASSSLVEKLFF. The chain couples TRBV6-6 to TRBJ1-4, with no clear D. This CDR3 comprises 12 residues. CDR1 is MNHNY, CDR2 SVGAGI, per germline (reference sequence). V was shortened by 6 bases and J by 8 bases, with 10 bases between the two germline ends.

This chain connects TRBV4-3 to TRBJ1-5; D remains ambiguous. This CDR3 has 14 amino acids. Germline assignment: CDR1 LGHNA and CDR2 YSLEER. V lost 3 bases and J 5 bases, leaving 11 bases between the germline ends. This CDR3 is CASSHDYEDQPQHF. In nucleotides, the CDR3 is TGCGCCAGCAGCCATGATTATGAGGATCAGCCCCAGCATTTT.

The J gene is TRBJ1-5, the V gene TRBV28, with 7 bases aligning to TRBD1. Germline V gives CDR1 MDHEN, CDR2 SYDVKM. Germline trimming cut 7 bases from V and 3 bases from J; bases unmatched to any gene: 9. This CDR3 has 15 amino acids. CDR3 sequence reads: CASKSGTAFNQPQHF. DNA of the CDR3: TGTGCCAGCAAGTCCGGGACAGCATTCAATCAGCCCCAGCATTTT.

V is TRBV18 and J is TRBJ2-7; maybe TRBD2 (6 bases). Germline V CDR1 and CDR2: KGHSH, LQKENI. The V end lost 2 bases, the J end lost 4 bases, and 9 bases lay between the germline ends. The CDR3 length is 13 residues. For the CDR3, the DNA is TGTGCCAGCTCACCAGGGCTAGCGTACGAGCAGTACTTC. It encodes CASSPGLAYEQYF.

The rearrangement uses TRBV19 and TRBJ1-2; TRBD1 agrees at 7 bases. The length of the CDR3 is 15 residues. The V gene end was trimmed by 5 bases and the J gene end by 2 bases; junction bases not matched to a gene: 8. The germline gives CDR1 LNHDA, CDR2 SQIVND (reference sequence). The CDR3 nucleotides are TGTGCCAGTAGTCTCCTGGCAGGGGGGAACTATGGCTACACCTTC. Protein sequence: CASSLLAGGNYGYTF.

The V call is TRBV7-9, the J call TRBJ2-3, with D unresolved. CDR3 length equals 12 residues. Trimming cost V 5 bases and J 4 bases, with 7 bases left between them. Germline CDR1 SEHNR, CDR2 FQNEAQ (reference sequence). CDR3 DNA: TGTGCCAGCAGCCTTGAGGCAGATACGCAGTATTTT. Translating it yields CASSLEADTQYF.

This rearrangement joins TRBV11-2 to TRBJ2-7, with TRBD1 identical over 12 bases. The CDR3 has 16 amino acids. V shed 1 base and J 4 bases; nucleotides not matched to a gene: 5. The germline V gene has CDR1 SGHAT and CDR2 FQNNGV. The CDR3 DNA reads TGTGCCAGCAGCTTAGGGGGGACAGGGGGCAATTACGAGCAGTACTTC. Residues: CASSLGGTGGNYEQYF.

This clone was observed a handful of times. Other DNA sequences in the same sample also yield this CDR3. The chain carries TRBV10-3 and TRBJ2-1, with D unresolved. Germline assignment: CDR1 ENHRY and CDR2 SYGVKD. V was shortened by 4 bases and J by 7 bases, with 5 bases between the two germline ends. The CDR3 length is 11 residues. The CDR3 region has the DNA TGTGCCATCAGTGCCGGGAATGAGCAGTTCTTC. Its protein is CAISAGNEQFF.